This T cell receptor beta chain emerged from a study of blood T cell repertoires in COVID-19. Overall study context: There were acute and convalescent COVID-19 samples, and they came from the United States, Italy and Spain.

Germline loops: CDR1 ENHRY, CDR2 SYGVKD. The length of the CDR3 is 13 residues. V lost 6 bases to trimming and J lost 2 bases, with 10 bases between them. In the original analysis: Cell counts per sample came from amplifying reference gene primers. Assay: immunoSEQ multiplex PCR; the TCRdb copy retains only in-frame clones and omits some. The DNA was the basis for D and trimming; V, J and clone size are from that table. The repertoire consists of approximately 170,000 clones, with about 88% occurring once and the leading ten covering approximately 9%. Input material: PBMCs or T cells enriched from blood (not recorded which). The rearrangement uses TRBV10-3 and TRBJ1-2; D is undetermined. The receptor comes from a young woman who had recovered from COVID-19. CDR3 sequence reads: CAIREQINYGYTF. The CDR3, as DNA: TGTGCCATCAGGGAACAGATAAACTATGGCTACACCTTC.